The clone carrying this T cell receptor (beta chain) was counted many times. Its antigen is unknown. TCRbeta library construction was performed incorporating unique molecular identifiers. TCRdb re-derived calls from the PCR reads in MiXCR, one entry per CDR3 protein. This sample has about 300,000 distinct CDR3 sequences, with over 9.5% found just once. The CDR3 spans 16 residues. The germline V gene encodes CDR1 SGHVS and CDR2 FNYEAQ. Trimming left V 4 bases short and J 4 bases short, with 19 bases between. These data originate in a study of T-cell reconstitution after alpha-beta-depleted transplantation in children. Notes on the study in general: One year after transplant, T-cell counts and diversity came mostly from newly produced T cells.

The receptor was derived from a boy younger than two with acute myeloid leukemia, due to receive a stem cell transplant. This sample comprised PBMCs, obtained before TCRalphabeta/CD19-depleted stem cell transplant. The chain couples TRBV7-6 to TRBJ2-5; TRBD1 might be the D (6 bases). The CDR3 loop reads CASSSQRTTGIETQYF. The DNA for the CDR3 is TGTGCCAGCAGCTCACAACGTACAACAGGGATAGAGACCCAGTACTTC.